This T cell receptor beta chain comes out of a study of T cells in Graves' hyperthyroidism and ophthalmopathy (dated by TCRdb to about 2019). Background on the whole study: To identify distinguishing TCR V-J signatures, a discovery cohort of about 100 patients was used, comprising fewer than 45 with Graves' ophthalmopathy and about 59 with stable Graves' hyperthyroidism. An independent validation cohort of fewer than 20 hyperthyroidism patients and 17 patients who later progressed to ophthalmopathy tested prospective prediction of ophthalmopathy. Following sampling, methimazole starting at 30 mg daily was given to hyperthyroidism patients, and high-dose intravenous methylprednisolone was given to ophthalmopathy patients. The paper describes TCR Vbeta CDR3 sequencing of 135 peripheral blood samples, made up of 43 ophthalmopathy patients, more than 70 hyperthyroidism patients and approximately 17 progressor patients. The approximately 97 discovery patients were randomly divided into training and test sets at a 7:3 ratio. In several Graves' hyperthyroidism patients, the study also compared T-cell repertoires from thyroid tissue with T-cell repertoires from blood.

The germline V gene specifies SQVTM as CDR1 and ANQGSEA as CDR2. V was cut back by 6 bases and J by 0 bases, leaving a gap of 9 bases between them. From its cysteine to its phenylalanine, the CDR3 spans 13 amino acids. The CDR3 DNA has 39 bases and is translated from base 1. Concerning this clonotype itself: The clone's antigen remains unknown. Base qualities are not recorded, but no much larger clone differs from it by a single base.

The TCR beta CDR3 regions were amplified from RNA transcripts. A first-round RT-PCR of the TCR CDR3 used the HTBI primer set with the Qiagen OneStep RT-PCR kit. The libraries were constructed in a second round of multiplex PCR and then size-selected and purified. Paired-end sequencing of the libraries was performed with 100 bp reads on an Illumina HiSeq2000. On the study's bioinformatics: SOAPnuke was used to process the raw data, removing reads that contained adapters or uncalled bases, had a mean Phred below 15, or lacked an exact match to the constant primer or identifier. COPE v1.2.5 was used to merge the high-quality paired reads, and each unique nucleotide sequence was defined as a clonotype. MiTCR v1.1 was used to align the clonotypes against IMGT TRBV, TRBD and TRBJ reference segments. Analysis was restricted to V-J combinations with a frequency above 0.0001, which covered approximately 99% of repertoires. The TCS score was defined as F50 (clonal expansion) divided by E x V (chaos), with BLOSUM62-based TCRdist calculated between CDR3 peptides within each V-J. Welch's t-statistics and random forest reduced 450 to 600 V-J features to 10 to 15, which were used in a naive Bayes classifier (R e1071). The similarity between thyroid and blood repertoires was quantified using the Morisita-Horn index. Through fastp at Q25 and MiXCR, TCRdb rebuilt clones from the public reads, retaining in-frame beta chains. Each record represents a unique CDR3 protein, reported with the most common genes and DNA among its rows. The V and J calls follow TCRdb's processing rather than the paper's. In all, the sample holds more than 500,000 distinct CDR3 sequences, and 46% of those were seen once. The ten largest clones capture 35% to 50% of the sample.

Any patient with an uncontrolled infection, another autoimmune disease, pregnancy or lactation was excluded. Diagnoses were established on the basis of clinical symptoms, serum thyroxine and TRAb, thyroid ultrasound, and orbital computed tomography. Total RNA was extracted with Trizol reagent, and quality was checked on an Agilent 2100 Bioanalyzer. Broader findings and caveats from the paper: Sample size was not statistically predetermined, and blinding of investigators to group allocation was not performed. During validation, the model predicted progression to ophthalmopathy a median of around six months ahead of onset, with just under 71% sensitivity and under 85% specificity. In cross-validation, a model built on a 13 V-J signature told ophthalmopathy apart from stable hyperthyroidism with less than 90% sensitivity and 81% to 82% specificity, and in testing the same model reached 80%/75%. Most expanded thyroid clonotypes (frequency above 0.001) were also detected in blood, suggesting blood repertoires may reflect thyroid immune responses.

The chain is assembled from TRBV29-1 and TRBJ1-3; a confident D gene designation cannot be given. Sequencing used peripheral blood or thyroid tissue (not recorded which). This receptor was obtained from an adult woman with Graves' disease, either hyperthyroidism or ophthalmopathy (not recorded which). The CDR3 is CSVLVHSGNTIYF. The bases are TGCAGCGTCCTAGTACACTCTGGAAACACCATATATTTT.